This TCR beta chain was sequenced during a study of blood T cells in healthy people across ages. At the level of the study: About one barcoded TCR beta cDNA was captured per two T cells. General study results and limits: Conclusively comparing naive with antigen-experienced cells was impossible with unsorted PBMCs. The study found TCR beta diversity correlated strongly with naive T cell percentage.

A second PCR of 7 to 11 cycles used a sample-barcoded 5' primer and a J-beta primer mix. Via MiXCR, TCRdb re-called the 5' RACE reads, giving one row per CDR3 protein. Among roughly 900,000 distinct CDR3 sequences listed, 25% to 30% were seen once. CDR1 and CDR2 from the germline V gene are MNHNY and SVGAGI (reference sequence). V lost 8 bases to trimming and J lost 2 bases, with 25 bases between them. This CDR3 region has 17 residues. It was around 10 milliliters of peripheral blood that were drawn from each donor. Regarding this clonotype: What it binds is not known.

This chain connects TRBV6-6 to TRBJ2-7; D might be TRBD2 (6 bases). The sequence derives from an elderly woman in good health. Sequencing was done on a sample of blood. In DNA, the CDR3 is TGTGCCAGCGCCCCACCCCGGGAGAGGAGGGTTACCTACGAGCAGTACTTC. It codes for CASAPPRERRVTYEQYF.